One and the same sample provided the 11 T cell receptor beta chains below, sequenced in a study of T cell repertoires in cytomegalovirus infection. TCRdb reprocessed the reads via MiXCR and lists one record per CDR3 protein. The sample holds around 740,000 distinct CDR3 sequences, 35% seen once. Sequencing was performed on PBMCs. The receptors come from a human donor in good health (CMV status not recorded). Some clones in this sample may be carry-over from other donors' samples.

DNA for the CDR3: TGTGCCAGCAGTCAAAACCAAAGGATCTACAATGAGCAGTTCTTC. Its protein product is CASSQNQRIYNEQFF. The chain is built from TRBV28 and TRBJ2-1, with no clear D. In germline, CDR1 is MDHEN, CDR2 SYDVKM. V was trimmed by 5 bases and J by 3 bases, leaving 14 bases between them. The length of the CDR3 is 15 residues.

A few counts support this clonotype. The J gene is TRBJ1-1, the V gene TRBV4-1; 7 nucleotides agree with TRBD1. Germline V gene data show CDR1 as MGHRA and CDR2 as YSYEKL. J was trimmed by 0 bases and V by 3 bases; bases with no gene match: 7. This CDR3 spans 16 amino acids. DNA for the CDR3: TGCGCCAGCAGCCAGGATAAGACAGGGATGAACACTGAAGCTTTCTTT. Amino acid sequence: CASSQDKTGMNTEAFF.

The CDR3 is CASSPPGRGEQYF. The CDR3 nucleotides read TGTGCCAGCAGCCCCCCGGGGAGGGGCGAGCAGTACTTC. V and J are TRBV28 and TRBJ2-7; 7 positions agree with TRBD2. Per germline, CDR1 MDHEN and CDR2 SYDVKM. J was trimmed by 6 bases and V by 6 bases; bases with no gene match: 8. The CDR3 consists of 13 residues.

The chain carries TRBV20-1 and TRBJ2-7, with D maybe TRBD2 (5 bases). CDR1 is DFQATT, CDR2 SNEGSKA, per germline (reference sequence). V was clipped by 0 bases and J by 3 bases, with 9 bases between them. The CDR3 length is 13 residues. The CDR3 here is CSARDLSGYEQYF. CDR3 DNA sequence: TGCAGTGCTAGAGATCTGAGCGGCTACGAGCAGTACTTC.

The rearrangement links TRBV12-3 or TRBV12-4 to TRBJ1-1; D remains ambiguous. Trimming took 2 bases from V and 0 from J, leaving 7 bases between them. The CDR3 sequence is 14 residues long. Written as DNA, the CDR3 is TGTGCCAGCAGTTTATTTATTCTGAACACTGAAGCTTTCTTT. Its protein product is CASSLFILNTEAFF.

In the case of this clonotype: With a much larger clone just one base away, this may be a read error. The chain uses TRBV7-2 and TRBJ1-5; D possibly corresponds to TRBD1 (6 bases). V was cut by 7 bases and J by 1 base, with 11 bases left in between. The CDR3 extends over 14 amino acids. The germline CDR1 and CDR2 sequences are SGHTA and FQGNSA. CDR3: CASILQGSNQPQHF. The CDR3 DNA is TGTGCCAGCATCCTACAGGGAAGCAATCAGCCCCAGCATTTT.

This clonotype occurred a few times. The chain links TRBV7-2 to TRBJ2-1, with TRBD2 identical over 9 bases. The CDR3 runs 17 residues. Germline V CDR1 and CDR2: SGHTA, FQGNSA. V trimming: 3 bases; J trimming: 6 bases; junction bases outside the gene matches: 12. CDR3 protein: CASSLSPGAGGRNEQFF. The DNA for the CDR3 is TGTGCCAGCAGCTTGTCCCCGGGGGCGGGGGGGCGCAATGAGCAGTTCTTC.

J is TRBJ1-5 and V is TRBV4-1; D gene unclear. From germline, CDR1 is MGHRA and CDR2 YSYEKL. V lost 1 base to trimming and J lost 7 bases, with 17 bases between them. This CDR3 has 16 amino acids. CDR3 residues: CASSQVSGGSGQPQHF. In DNA, the CDR3 is TGCGCCAGCAGCCAAGTATCAGGAGGTTCCGGGCAGCCCCAGCATTTT.

This clonotype was recorded once. The chain combines TRBV28 with TRBJ2-7; D is perhaps TRBD1 (5 bases). The germline CDR1 and CDR2 sequences are MDHEN and SYDVKM. V lost 3 bases and J lost 5, with 14 bases in between. The length of the CDR3 is 14 residues. The CDR3 loop is CASSFYRGENEQYF. Written as DNA, the CDR3 is TGTGCCAGCAGTTTCTATAGGGGTGAGAACGAGCAGTACTTC.

The chain has TRBV7-6 and TRBJ2-7; no reliable D call. V was shortened by 1 base and J by 2 bases, with 15 bases between the two germline ends. The CDR3 extends over 16 amino acids. Per germline, CDR1 SGHVS and CDR2 FNYEAQ. The CDR3 loop is CASSLESAESTYEQYF. The CDR3 DNA reads as TGTGCCAGCAGCTTAGAATCGGCAGAGTCGACCTACGAGCAGTACTTC.

This clonotype has more than one count but fewer than ten. The chain recombines TRBV28 with TRBJ1-2, with no clear D. With 5 bases removed from V and 3 bases from J, the gap between germline ends came to 13 bases. The CDR3 length is 14 residues. Germline CDR1 is MDHEN and CDR2 is SYDVKM. The CDR3 DNA is TGTGCCAGCAGTCTATCCACGGGGTACTATGGCTACACCTTC. Amino acids: CASSLSTGYYGYTF.